This T cell receptor beta chain was sequenced in a study of shared clonotypes between healthy human individuals. The assay was immunoSEQ multiplex PCR, and TCRdb's table has in-frame clones only and misses some. The profile shows some 300,000 clones, 73% of them singletons. To note about this clone: Its antigen is not identified.

CD4+ cells underwent separation, giving CD45RA+ naive and CD45RA-negative memory subsets. Germline lookup yields CDR1 SGHRS and CDR2 YFSETQ. J lost 2 bases, V lost 4 bases, and 7 bases had no gene match. There are 16 residues in the CDR3. The study's findings and limits: Generation probability values for non-shared clonotypes were lower than those for clonotypes shared by all four donors. Generally, estimated richness proved larger in naive subsets than it did in memory subsets. The expectation was that sequencing depth would affect clonotype sharing among donors.

The sequence came from a young man in good health. Sequenced input: memory CD4+ T cells sorted from blood. Subset here: CD45RA-negative fraction. The chain has TRBV5-1 and TRBJ2-7, with 12 bases identical to TRBD2. As DNA, the CDR3 is TGCGCCAGCAGCGTGCGGACTAGCGGGGCTGCCTACGAGCAGTACTTC. It yields the protein CASSVRTSGAAYEQYF. The entire variable domain, with the rest obtained from reference TRBV5-1 and TRBJ2-7, is as follows: KAGVTQTPRYLIKTRGQQVTLSCSPISGHRSVSWYQQTPGQGLQFLFEYFSETQRNKGNFPGRFSGRQFSNSRSEMNVSTLELGDSALYLCASSVRTSGAAYEQYFGPGTRLTVT.